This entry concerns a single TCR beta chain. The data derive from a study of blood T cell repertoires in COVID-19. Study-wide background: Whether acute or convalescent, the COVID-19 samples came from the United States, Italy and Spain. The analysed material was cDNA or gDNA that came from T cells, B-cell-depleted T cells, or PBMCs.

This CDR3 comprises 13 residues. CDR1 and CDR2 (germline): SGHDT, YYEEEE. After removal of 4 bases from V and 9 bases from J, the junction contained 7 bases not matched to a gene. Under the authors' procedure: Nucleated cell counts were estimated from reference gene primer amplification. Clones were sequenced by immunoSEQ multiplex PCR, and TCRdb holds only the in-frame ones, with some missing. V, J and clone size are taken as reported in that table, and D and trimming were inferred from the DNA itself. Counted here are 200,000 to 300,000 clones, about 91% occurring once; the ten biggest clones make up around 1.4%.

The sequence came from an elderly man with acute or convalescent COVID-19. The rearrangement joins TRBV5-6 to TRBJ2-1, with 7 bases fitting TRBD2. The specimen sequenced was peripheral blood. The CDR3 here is CASSPGLVGEQFF. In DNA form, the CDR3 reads TGTGCCAGCAGCCCTGGACTAGTTGGTGAGCAGTTCTTC.